The subject of this entry is one T cell receptor beta chain. The data are from a study of shared clonotypes between healthy human individuals. V lost 4 bases, J lost 0 bases, and 9 bases lay in between. Germline loops: CDR1 MDHEN, CDR2 SYDVKM. The CDR3 totals 14 residues. Study donors comprised healthy, HIV-negative adults devoid of recent acute infection or vaccination. Assay execution proceeded at the deep level. Libraries were prepared by immunoSEQ multiplex PCR; TCRdb keeps only in-frame clonotypes and omits some of them. The sample carries 400,000 to 550,000 clones, 70% to 85% recorded once. The source is a woman between 40 and 50 years old in good health. Some clones in this sample may be carry-over from other donors' samples. The sample consisted of PBMCs. The chain couples TRBV28 to TRBJ2-5; D gene ambiguous. The chain's CDR3 is CASSSGFYQETQYF. CDR3 DNA sequence: TGTGCCAGCAGTTCCGGGTTTTACCAAGAGACCCAGTACTTC.